These 31 T cell receptor beta chains share one sample of origin, sequenced in a study of blood T cell repertoires in COVID-19. TCRdb keeps only in-frame clones here, not all; method: immunoSEQ multiplex PCR. The table records about 220,000 clones, about 90% of them present only once. Sequenced sample: peripheral blood. These receptors all stem from a man between 35 and 55 years old with active or convalescent COVID-19.

V gene TRBV5-1 combines with J gene TRBJ1-3; D is perhaps TRBD1 (5 bases). V was clipped by 1 base and J by 2 bases, with 10 bases between them. Looked up from germline, CDR1 is SGHRS and CDR2 is YFSETQ. This CDR3 has 15 amino acids. The CDR3: CASSLTTTAGNTIYF. The CDR3 nucleotides read TGCGCCAGCAGCTTGACAACGACAGCTGGAAACACCATATATTTT.

This rearrangement joins TRBV27 to TRBJ2-5; TRBD2 agrees at 10 bases. Germline CDR1 is MNHEY and CDR2 is SMNVEV (reference sequence). The CDR3 loop spans 15 amino acids. V shed 6 bases, J shed 5 bases, and the junction held 9 bases outside the gene matches. CDR3 sequence reads: CASRPRLAGEETQYF. The CDR3 nucleotides read TGTGCCAGCAGACCTAGACTAGCGGGCGAGGAGACCCAGTACTTC.

Comments on this clone: One end of the junction is discordant with germline, which a read error may explain. Other DNA sequences of this sample code for an identical CDR3. The V and J genes are TRBV18 and TRBJ1-2, with 9 bases identical to TRBD1. Germline lookup yields CDR1 KGHSH and CDR2 LQKENI. This CDR3 has 13 residues. The CDR3 region has the DNA TGTGCCAGCTCGCCACAGGGGGCGGATGGCTACACCTTC. This sequence encodes CASSPQGADGYTF.

The rearrangement joins TRBV19 to TRBJ2-7; TRBD1 matches at 9 bases. The V gene end was trimmed by 6 bases and the J gene end by 5 bases; junction bases not matched to a gene: 8. The CDR3 is 14 residues long. The germline CDR1 and CDR2 sequences are LNHDA and SQIVND (reference sequence). The CDR3 DNA reads as TGTGCCAGTAGCATAAGGGACAGGGATGACGAGCAGTACTTC. The encoded protein is CASSIRDRDDEQYF.

The chain carries TRBV18 and TRBJ1-4; 11 bases match TRBD1. Germline trimming cut 1 base from V and 6 bases from J; bases unmatched to any gene: 13. This CDR3 has 19 residues. Germline V lookup: CDR1 KGHSH, CDR2 LQKENI. CDR3 nucleotides: TGTGCCAGCTCACCACGTCAATCGGGACAGGGGGTAATTGATGAAAAACTGTTTTTT. It specifies CASSPRQSGQGVIDEKLFF.

This chain joins TRBV27 and TRBJ1-1; 8 positions agree with TRBD1. The CDR3 loop spans 15 amino acids. V was pared by 5 bases and J by 6 bases, with 11 bases of the junction left unmatched. The germline V gene has CDR1 MNHEY and CDR2 SMNVEV (reference sequence). The CDR3 DNA reads as TGTGCCAGCAGTCCCTCAGTGACAGGGGCAGCTGAAGCTTTCTTT. This codes for CASSPSVTGAAEAFF.

The rearrangement uses TRBV12-2 and TRBJ1-4; the DNA was not compared with TRBD1, the D call given in the table. TRBV12-2 constitutes a pseudogene. The CDR3 has 18 amino acids. In DNA form, the CDR3 reads TGTGCAAGTCGCCCCCGATTGTCGACAGGGGGGACTAATGAAAAACTGTTTTTT. Amino acids: CASRPRLSTGGTNEKLFF.

The chain links TRBV5-1 to TRBJ2-5, with D hard to call. The germline gives CDR1 SGHRS, CDR2 YFSETQ. The V gene lost 4 bases and the J gene lost 5 bases, with 15 bases spanning the gap. The CDR3 spans 14 residues. The CDR3 nucleotides read TGCGCCAGCAGCCCCGAAGGCAGGTGGGAGACCCAGTACTTC. Translating it yields CASSPEGRWETQYF.

The rearrangement links TRBV7-3 to TRBJ2-1; TRBD1 matches 8 bases. Per the germline V gene, CDR1 is SGHTA and CDR2 is FQGTGA. Trimming took 3 bases from V and 5 from J; bases not matched to a gene: 12. CDR3 length: 17 residues. CDR3 in DNA: TGTGCCAGCAGCTTGACGTCGGACAGGGTAAACCACAATGAGCAGTTCTTC. It encodes CASSLTSDRVNHNEQFF.

The chain recombines TRBV30 with TRBJ1-1, with D possibly matching TRBD1 (6 bases). The CDR3 covers 13 residues. V dropped 6 bases and J dropped 6 bases, with 17 bases sitting between them. The germline CDR1 and CDR2 sequences are GTSNPN and SVGIG (reference sequence). DNA of the CDR3: TGTGCCTGCTCCCCCCGGGGGGCAGCTGAAGCTTTCTTT. Translation gives CACSPRGAAEAFF. Drawing the rest from reference TRBV30 and TRBJ1-1, the complete variable domain is SQTIHQWPATLVQPVGSPLSLECTVEGTSNPNLYWYRQAAGRGLQLLFYSVGIGQISSEVPQNLSASRPQDRQFILSSKKLLLSDSGFYLCACSPRGAAEAFFGQGTRLTVV.

This chain links TRBV28 with TRBJ1-2; 7 positions match TRBD1. The germline CDR1 and CDR2 sequences are MDHEN and SYDVKM. Unmatched junction bases numbered 14, after V lost 4 bases and J lost 3 bases. The CDR3 has 17 amino acids. The CDR3 spells CASSSTAGRGIYYGYTF. As DNA, the CDR3 is TGTGCCAGCAGTTCGACCGCCGGCAGGGGGATATACTATGGCTACACCTTC.

This chain connects TRBV4-1 to TRBJ1-4; 9 positions agree with TRBD1. The CDR3 covers 16 residues. Germline V gene data show CDR1 as MGHRA and CDR2 as YSYEKL. Trimming at V came to 0 bases and at J to 8 bases, leaving 7 bases not matched to a gene. CDR3 bases: TGCGCCAGCAGCCAAGATTACGGGACAGGGTCGGAAAAACTGTTTTTT. Its protein is CASSQDYGTGSEKLFF.

The rearrangement uses TRBV12-3 or TRBV12-4 and TRBJ1-1; D is undetermined. This CDR3 has 13 residues. V lost 5 bases, J lost 7 bases, and 14 bases lay in between. CDR3 in DNA: TGTGCCAGCAGTACGCGGCCCCGAGGTGAAGCTTTCTTT. It translates to CASSTRPRGEAFF.

The chain carries TRBV28 and TRBJ1-4, with 7 bases fitting TRBD1. The V gene end was trimmed by 3 bases and the J gene end by 6 bases; junction bases not matched to a gene: 7. The CDR3 loop spans 15 amino acids. Germline V CDR1 and CDR2: MDHEN, SYDVKM. The CDR3 DNA follows: TGTGCCAGCAGTTTTGTACAGGGGTGGGATGAAAAACTGTTTTTT. It specifies CASSFVQGWDEKLFF.

This chain connects TRBV5-1 to TRBJ2-5, with 10 bases that match TRBD1. With 4 bases clipped from V and 5 bases from J, the junction kept 8 bases outside the gene matches. This CDR3 contains 15 residues. CDR1 is SGHRS, CDR2 YFSETQ, per germline. Written as DNA, the CDR3 is TGCGCCAGCAGCCCCCAGGGACAGGGGTGGGAGACCCAGTACTTC. Encoded protein: CASSPQGQGWETQYF.

V usage is TRBV11-2 and J usage is TRBJ2-5; 9 nucleotides match TRBD2. Germline CDR1 reads SGHAT; CDR2 reads FQNNGV. CDR3 length: 15 residues. The J segment lost 5 bases and the V segment lost 2 bases, leaving 6 bases of the junction unmatched. CDR3 loop: CASSLRAGGSETQYF. The CDR3 DNA reads as TGTGCCAGCAGCTTACGAGCGGGGGGAAGCGAGACCCAGTACTTC.

V usage is TRBV7-9 and J usage is TRBJ2-5; the match to TRBD2 covers 8 bases. V lost 5 bases to trimming and J lost 4 bases; unmatched junction nucleotides: 6. This CDR3 spans 14 amino acids. The V gene's germline CDR1 is SEHNR and CDR2 FQNEAQ (reference sequence). CDR3 sequence: CASSASGRGETQYF. DNA for the CDR3: TGTGCCAGCAGCGCCAGCGGGAGAGGAGAGACCCAGTACTTC.

The chain has TRBV5-1 and TRBJ2-7; tentative D call: TRBD2 (6 bases). Trimming removed 3 bases from V and 1 base from J, with 8 bases in between. The germline V gene encodes CDR1 SGHRS and CDR2 YFSETQ. The CDR3 extends over 13 amino acids. The CDR3 bases are TGCGCCAGCAGCTCGGGGGTTTCCTACGAGCAGTACTTC. Protein product: CASSSGVSYEQYF.

V gene TRBV10-3 combines with J gene TRBJ2-7; 7 bases map to TRBD1. The CDR3 length is 13 residues. J gave up 0 bases and V 8 bases, and 4 bases lay outside the gene matches. Germline lookup yields CDR1 ENHRY and CDR2 SYGVKD. The DNA for the CDR3 is TGTGCCATCGGAGAGGGGGCCTCCTACGAGCAGTACTTC. Translating it yields CAIGEGASYEQYF.

The CDR3 DNA reads TGTGCCAGCAGCCCCCGACAGGGGGCGAATCAGCCCCAGCATTTT. Its translation: CASSPRQGANQPQHF. The V call is TRBV7-2, the J call TRBJ1-5, with TRBD1 identical over 10 bases. V lost 5 bases and J lost 4; bases outside the gene matches: 5. The CDR3 extends over 15 amino acids. Germline V gene data show CDR1 as SGHTA and CDR2 as FQGNSA.

CDR3 loop: CASSQGSANTEAFF. The CDR3 coding sequence is TGCGCCAGCAGCCAGGGGAGTGCTAACACTGAAGCTTTCTTT. This chain links TRBV5-1 with TRBJ1-1, with D perhaps matching TRBD1 (6 bases). Germline V gene sequence: CDR1 SGHRS, CDR2 YFSETQ. The CDR3 has 14 residues. Trimming removed 4 bases from V and 2 bases from J, with 12 bases in between.

This chain links TRBV7-2 with TRBJ2-7; a possible D gene is TRBD1 (6 bases). Germline assignment: CDR1 SGHTA and CDR2 FQGNSA. The CDR3 has 12 residues. V was shortened by 1 base and J by 10 bases, with 11 bases between the two germline ends. The CDR3 DNA reads TGTGCCAGCAGCTTAGGTCAGGGGAGACAGTACTTC. It codes for CASSLGQGRQYF.

This clone was seen only a few times. This rearrangement joins TRBV7-8 to TRBJ1-5, with unresolved D. V lost 5 bases to trimming and J lost 1 base, with 12 bases between them. CDR3 length: 15 residues. The V gene's germline CDR1 is SGHVS and CDR2 FQNEAQ. CDR3 bases: TGTGCCAGCAGCCCTCTTGCGGGAAGCAATCAGCCCCAGCATTTT. This gives the protein CASSPLAGSNQPQHF.

The rearrangement joins TRBV10-3 to TRBJ1-2; 7 bases line up with TRBD1. This CDR3 is built from 15 residues. The trim removed 0 bases at V and 5 bases at J, leaving 6 bases unmatched. The V gene's germline CDR1 is ENHRY and CDR2 SYGVKD. The CDR3: CAISESGGAIYGYTF. The DNA for the CDR3 is TGTGCCATCAGTGAGTCAGGGGGCGCTATTTATGGCTACACCTTC.

This clone was counted once. V and J are TRBV30 and TRBJ1-6; a weak D match, TRBD1 (6 bases). The V end was cut by 5 bases, the J end by 9 bases, with 23 bases between. CDR1 and CDR2 from the germline V gene are GTSNPN and SVGIG (reference sequence). The length of the CDR3 is 16 residues. This CDR3 is CAWSRDKLISFSPLHF. The CDR3 bases are TGTGCCTGGTCCCGGGACAAACTTATCTCTTTTTCACCCCTCCACTTT.

The chain recombines TRBV9 with TRBJ2-1; 8 bases are a match to TRBD2. Losses at the gene ends were 0 bases for V and 2 bases for J; bases not matched to a gene: 1. Germline V gene sequence: CDR1 SGDLS, CDR2 YYNGEE. The CDR3 runs to 15 residues. Here the CDR3 DNA reads TGTGCCAGCAGCGTAGGTAGCGGGACCTACAATGAGCAGTTCTTC. Its translation is CASSVGSGTYNEQFF.

The rearrangement joins TRBV10-3 to TRBJ1-5; D is possibly TRBD1 (5 bases). The germline V gene encodes CDR1 ENHRY and CDR2 SYGVKD. Trimming left V 10 bases short and J 0 bases short, with 7 bases between. The CDR3 length is 12 residues. The CDR3 spells CATQGSNQPQHF. In DNA, the CDR3 is TGTGCCACCCAGGGTAGCAATCAGCCCCAGCATTTT.

V and J are TRBV2 and TRBJ2-7; 7 bases map to TRBD1. The CDR3 is 13 amino acids. CDR1 SNHLY and CDR2 FYNNEI come from the germline V gene. J lost 1 base, V lost 4 bases, and 1 base had no gene match. This chain's CDR3 is CASSAGQSYEQYF. The CDR3 DNA follows: TGTGCCAGCAGTGCGGGACAGTCCTACGAGCAGTACTTC. Full variable domain (remainder filled in from reference TRBV2 and TRBJ2-7): EPEVTQTPSHQVTQMGQEVILRCVPISNHLYFYWYRQILGQKVEFLVSFYNNEISEKSEIFDDQFSVERPDGSNFTLKIRSTKLEDSAMYFCASSAGQSYEQYFGPGTRLTVT.

This clone was detected ten times or more. The rearrangement joins TRBV4-2 to TRBJ1-2; TRBD1 aligns across 10 bases. Germline CDR1 LGHNA, CDR2 YNFKEQ. Germline trimming cut 1 base from V and 5 bases from J; bases unmatched to any gene: 4. The CDR3 runs to 15 residues. The CDR3 loop is CASSQGGTGEYGYTF. DNA of the CDR3: TGTGCCAGCAGCCAAGGAGGGACAGGGGAGTATGGCTACACCTTC.

The chain uses TRBV10-2 and TRBJ2-1; D might be TRBD2 (6 bases). Germline lookup yields CDR1 WSHSY and CDR2 SAAADI. V lost 4 bases and J 8 bases, leaving 15 bases between the germline ends. This CDR3 region has 14 residues. CDR3: CASSGREPIDEQFF. CDR3 nucleotide sequence: TGCGCCAGCAGTGGACGGGAGCCGATTGATGAGCAGTTCTTC.

This chain uses TRBV27 with TRBJ2-2; D is perhaps TRBD1 (6 bases). Trimming cost V 2 bases and J 7 bases, with 14 bases left between them. CDR1 is MNHEY, CDR2 SMNVEV, per germline (reference sequence). The length of the CDR3 is 15 residues. CDR3 nucleotides: TGTGCCAGCAGTTTAGGGACACCTGGGGGCGGGGAGCTGTTTTTT. It yields the protein CASSLGTPGGGELFF.